Here is one T cell receptor (beta chain) with its context. This sample was included in a study of blood T cell repertoires in COVID-19. Turning to the study itself: The analysed material was cDNA or gDNA that came from T cells, B-cell-depleted T cells, or PBMCs.

Per the original methods: Amplification with reference gene primers provided the estimates of nucleated cell counts. The repertoire was sequenced with immunoSEQ multiplex PCR; TCRdb's copy has only in-frame clones and lacks some. The V and J calls and clone size were taken over from that table, and D and trimming were inferred from the DNA. Of approximately 100,000 clones in the sample, about 91% were seen once. Germline-derived CDR1 and CDR2 are LNHDA and SQIVND (reference sequence). V lost 7 bases and J 2 bases, leaving 17 bases between the germline ends. The CDR3 spans 15 residues. The source of this sequence is a human donor in a cohort sampled during active COVID-19. The chain combines TRBV19 with TRBJ1-2, with D perhaps matching TRBD1 (6 bases). The sequencing input was peripheral blood. The CDR3 bases are TGTGCCAGTAACCCCTCAGGGGAAACCAACTATGGCTACACCTTC. It yields the protein CASNPSGETNYGYTF.